Following are 12 T cell receptor beta chains from one sample sequenced in a study of cytomegalovirus exposure and HLA in healthy donors. PCR amplification relied on 60 Vbeta primers (plus 13 Jbeta primers). Measured with immunoSEQ multiplex PCR; TCRdb has only the in-frame clones, and not every one. The table lists about 130,000 clones, roughly 68% of them singletons, with nearly 6% in the top ten. Sequenced material: PBMCs. Receptor source: a woman aged 45 to 65 in good health and CMV-seropositive.

The chain recombines TRBV4-3 with TRBJ2-7; weak D call: TRBD1 (6 bases). The V end lost 4 bases, the J end lost 2 bases, and 12 bases lay between the germline ends. CDR1 is LGHNA and CDR2 is YSLEER in the germline V gene. The CDR3 runs 14 residues. The DNA for the CDR3 is TGCGCCAGCAGCCCGCCGGGACAACCCTACGAGCAGTACTTC. Protein: CASSPPGQPYEQYF.

The chain is built from TRBV6-1 and TRBJ1-2, with TRBD1 as a possible D gene (5 bases). The CDR3 is 15 residues long. V lost 7 bases and J 1 base, leaving 16 bases between the germline ends. Germline V gene sequence: CDR1 MNHNS, CDR2 SASEGT. As DNA, the CDR3 is TGTGCCAGCATAGCTCACAGGCCGGTTAACTATGGCTACACCTTC. This codes for CASIAHRPVNYGYTF.

The gene calls are TRBV5-6 and TRBJ2-1; D is unresolved. Trimming shortened V by 3 bases and J by 0 bases, and 13 bases separated the two germline ends. This CDR3 is built from 16 residues. CDR1 SGHDT and CDR2 YYEEEE come from the germline V gene. The DNA of the CDR3 is TGTGCCAGCAGCTCCTCGCTAGAAAGCTCCTACAATGAGCAGTTCTTC. It is translated as CASSSSLESSYNEQFF.

The J gene is TRBJ2-5, the V gene TRBV5-1, with unresolved D. The germline gives CDR1 SGHRS, CDR2 YFSETQ. V was pared by 0 bases and J by 5 bases, with 5 bases between. CDR3 size: 12 residues. The CDR3 sequence: CASSLDLETQYF. CDR3 coding DNA: TGCGCCAGCAGCTTGGATCTCGAGACCCAGTACTTC.

This clone was observed a handful of times. This chain connects TRBV6-5 to TRBJ2-3; D not resolved. Germline V gives CDR1 MNHEY, CDR2 SVGAGI. Trimming left V 6 bases short and J 6 bases short, with 10 bases between. The length of the CDR3 is 12 residues. The CDR3 DNA sequence: TGTGCCAGCAGCTCCGTCGGGGATACGCAGTATTTT. Its protein is CASSSVGDTQYF.

The V call is TRBV6-5, the J call TRBJ2-3, with 7 bases matching TRBD1. This CDR3 comprises 14 residues. Germline V gene sequence: CDR1 MNHEY, CDR2 SVGAGI. V gave up 6 bases and J gave up 7 bases; unmatched junction bases: 10. CDR3 nucleotide sequence: TGTGCCAGCAGAATCGGGACAGCCCTAAATACGCAGTATTTT. Translated: CASRIGTALNTQYF.

The chain is built from TRBV11-2 and TRBJ2-7; tentative D call: TRBD2 (5 bases). This CDR3 region has 16 residues. Looked up from germline, CDR1 is SGHAT and CDR2 is FQNNGV. V gave up 1 base and J gave up 4 bases, with 17 bases separating them. DNA of the CDR3: TGTGCCAGCAGCTTAGGAGGGCCGACAAGAGGATACGAGCAGTACTTC. It translates to CASSLGGPTRGYEQYF.

The chain carries TRBV5-1 and TRBJ2-1, with 8 bases aligning to TRBD1. The V and J ends lost 3 bases and 2 bases, in that order; junction bases with no gene match: 4. The V gene's germline CDR1 is SGHRS and CDR2 YFSETQ. The CDR3 has 15 amino acids. The chain's CDR3 is CASSSAGGAYNEQFF. The CDR3 DNA follows: TGCGCCAGCAGCTCCGCAGGGGGCGCCTACAATGAGCAGTTCTTC. Together with reference TRBV5-1 and TRBJ2-1, the CDR3 gives the full variable domain: KAGVTQTPRYLIKTRGQQVTLSCSPISGHRSVSWYQQTPGQGLQFLFEYFSETQRNKGNFPGRFSGRQFSNSRSEMNVSTLELGDSALYLCASSSAGGAYNEQFFGPGTRLTVL.

This clone was detected once. At one of its ends the junction is not consistent with the germline gene, which may arise from a read error. The chain recombines TRBV10-2 with TRBJ2-5; the D gene is possibly TRBD2 (5 bases). The CDR3 is 11 amino acids. CDR1 is WSHSY, CDR2 SAAADI, per germline. CDR3: CASSEGETRYF. In DNA, the CDR3 is TGCGCCAGCAGTGAGGGGGAGACCCGGTACTTC.

In its sample, this clone was seen once. The chain links TRBV19 to TRBJ1-5; D remains unclear. The CDR3 has 14 amino acids. In germline, CDR1 is LNHDA, CDR2 SQIVND (reference sequence). V was trimmed by 3 bases and J by 3 bases, leaving 9 bases between them. Written as DNA, the CDR3 is TGTGCCAGTAGTATTATGGGCTCCAATCAGCCCCAGCATTTT. Residues: CASSIMGSNQPQHF.

The V and J genes are TRBV6-5 and TRBJ1-4; D ambiguous. Germline V gives CDR1 MNHEY, CDR2 SVGAGI. The CDR3 has 15 residues. Trimming removed 4 bases from V and 8 bases from J, with 17 bases in between. CDR3 DNA: TGTGCCAGCAGTTCCCCCGTGGGAGGGTACGAAAAACTGTTTTTT. Its protein product is CASSSPVGGYEKLFF.

The rearrangement uses TRBV7-2 and TRBJ1-2, with 7 bases fitting TRBD1. Germline CDR1 SGHTA, CDR2 FQGNSA. J gave up 5 bases and V 5 bases, and 5 bases lay outside the gene matches. The CDR3 extends over 13 amino acids. Here the CDR3 reads CASSLGTAYGYTF. The CDR3 bases are TGTGCCAGCAGCCTGGGGACAGCTTATGGCTACACCTTC.